These 17 T cell receptor beta chains were all obtained from the same sample, sequenced in a study of T cell repertoires in cytomegalovirus infection. TCRdb reanalysed the reads using MiXCR and keeps one entry per CDR3 protein. The sample comprises roughly 630,000 distinct CDR3 sequences, around 24% of which are singletons, and 7.5% to 9% rests with the top ten. The sample was CD8+ T cells from PBMCs. All receptors come from a human donor in good health (CMV status not recorded). Some clones in this sample may be carry-over from other donors' samples.

This clonotype has more than one count but fewer than ten. The chain employs TRBV29-1 and TRBJ2-3; D gene ambiguous. The CDR3 contains 15 residues. V was clipped by 0 bases and J by 1 base, with 11 bases between them. From germline, CDR1 is SQVTM and CDR2 ANQGSEA. CDR3 amino acids: CSVEDLRRGTDTQYF. Here the CDR3 DNA reads TGCAGCGTTGAAGATTTGAGACGGGGCACAGATACGCAGTATTTT.

The sample holds one count of this clonotype. J is TRBJ1-5 and V is TRBV20-1; 8 bases line up with TRBD1. CDR3 length equals 18 residues. J gave up 4 bases and V 6 bases, and 20 bases lay outside the gene matches. The germline V gene encodes CDR1 DFQATT and CDR2 SNEGSKA (reference sequence). The CDR3 DNA is TGCAGTGCCCCAATTTCCCTCGGGGGGACAGGTGCGAATCAGCCCCAGCATTTT. It encodes CSAPISLGGTGANQPQHF.

The chain uses TRBV27 and TRBJ2-7; D remains unclear. The CDR3 totals 13 residues. V was cut by 1 base and J by 7 bases, with 11 bases left in between. Germline CDR1 is MNHEY and CDR2 is SMNVEV (reference sequence). CDR3 sequence reads: CASSLLTTGEQYF. The CDR3 DNA sequence: TGTGCCAGCAGTTTATTGACGACCGGGGAGCAGTACTTC.

The J gene is TRBJ2-3, the V gene TRBV12-3 or TRBV12-4; D uncertain. Trimming pared 5 bases from V and 1 base from J, leaving 13 bases between. The CDR3 consists of 15 residues. The CDR3 coding sequence is TGTGCCAGCAGTGACGACCCACGGGGCACAGATACGCAGTATTTT. This translates into CASSDDPRGTDTQYF.

This clonotype was observed a handful of times. This sequence joins TRBV29-1 and TRBJ2-3; 8 positions match TRBD2. J gave up 4 bases and V 6 bases, and 6 bases lay outside the gene matches. This CDR3 has 13 residues. CDR1 is SQVTM, CDR2 ANQGSEA, per germline. As DNA, the CDR3 is TGCAGCGTCGGGGGGGGCTGGGCAGATACGCAGTATTTT. It codes for CSVGGGWADTQYF.

V and J are TRBV6-5 and TRBJ2-7; D is ambiguous. The CDR3 runs to 15 residues. Germline V gene data show CDR1 as MNHEY and CDR2 as SVGAGI. Trimming stripped 5 bases from V and 0 bases from J, with 14 bases between. The CDR3 reads CASSPNPPSSYEQYF. In DNA form, the CDR3 reads TGTGCCAGCAGTCCGAATCCCCCTAGCTCCTACGAGCAGTACTTC.

A word on this clonotype: A read error may be the cause here, since a much bigger clone is one base away. DNA for the CDR3: TGTGCCAGCAGCTCATCAATCCCCGTTGCCTCCTACAAGCAGTACTTC. Amino acids: CASSSSIPVASYKQYF. This chain links TRBV7-4 with TRBJ2-7; the D is unclear. Germline assignment: CDR1 SGHVT and CDR2 SQSDAQ. This CDR3 comprises 16 residues.

A remark on this clonotype: A much larger clonotype is one base distant, so this may be a read error. The chain is built from TRBV2 and TRBJ2-1, with 8 bases fitting TRBD2. Looked up from germline, CDR1 is SNHLY and CDR2 is FYNNEI. The CDR3 has 15 amino acids. The CDR3 sequence is CANSPPGGARYEQFF. CDR3 in DNA: TGTGCCAACAGTCCCCCCGGGGGGGCGAGGTATGAGCAGTTCTTC.

V usage is TRBV20-1 and J usage is TRBJ1-1; weak D call: TRBD1 (5 bases). V lost 5 bases and J lost 0, with 10 bases in between. The CDR3 has 13 amino acids. Germline CDR1 and CDR2: DFQATT and SNEGSKA (reference sequence). The DNA for the CDR3 is TGCAGTGCTCGGGACTCCATGAACACTGAAGCTTTCTTT. This sequence encodes CSARDSMNTEAFF.

The V call is TRBV29-1, the J call TRBJ2-7, with D perhaps assigned TRBD1 or TRBD2 (5 bases each). This CDR3 contains 13 residues. Germline CDR1 SQVTM, CDR2 ANQGSEA. V was shortened by 1 base and J by 4 bases, with 11 bases between the two germline ends. The CDR3 is CSVEVGTRYEQYF. CDR3 nucleotide sequence: TGCAGCGTTGAAGTTGGGACCAGGTACGAGCAGTACTTC.

In this sample, this clonotype turned up a few times. J is TRBJ2-5 and V is TRBV15, with a weak D call TRBD1 (5 bases). The germline V gene has CDR1 LNHNV and CDR2 YYDKDF (reference sequence). There are 16 residues in the CDR3. V was shortened by 9 bases and J by 0 bases, with 20 bases between the two germline ends. As DNA, the CDR3 is TGTGCCACGACAAGCTTGGACATAAGCTACCAAGAGACCCAGTACTTC. It translates to CATTSLDISYQETQYF.

Worth noting for this clonotype: This sequence may be a read error, since a much larger clone differs from it by one base. The rearrangement links TRBV7-2 to TRBJ2-3, with 9 bases fitting TRBD1. Looked up from germline, CDR1 is SGHTA and CDR2 is FQGNSA. The CDR3 is 16 residues long. Trimming removed 5 bases from V and 2 bases from J; junction bases left unmatched: 8. The CDR3 DNA reads as TGTGCCAGCAGCCAATCAACAGGGGGCGACACAGATACGCAGTATTTT. This gives the protein CASSQSTGGDTDTQYF. The full variable domain, with the rest looked up from reference TRBV7-2 and TRBJ2-3, is GAGVSQSPSNKVTEKGKDVELRCDPISGHTALYWYRQSLGQGLEFLIYFQGNSAPDKSGLPSDRFSAERTGGSVSTLTIQRTQQEDSAVYLCASSQSTGGDTDTQYFGPGTRLTVL.

The rearrangement links TRBV5-4 to TRBJ2-7, with 7 bases matching TRBD1. The germline V gene encodes CDR1 SGHNT and CDR2 YYREEE (reference sequence). The CDR3 loop spans 13 amino acids. With V trimmed by 6 bases and J by 7 bases, 10 bases remained unmatched. DNA for the CDR3: TGTGCCAGCACCACCGCAGGGGGAAGGGAGCAGTACTTC. Protein sequence: CASTTAGGREQYF.

The chain couples TRBV29-1 to TRBJ2-5, with a possible D match to TRBD1 (5 bases). CDR3 size: 14 residues. In germline, CDR1 is SQVTM, CDR2 ANQGSEA. Trimming removed 1 base at V and 1 base at J, with 10 bases between. CDR3 sequence: CSVEGVTGQETQYF. The CDR3 DNA sequence: TGCAGCGTTGAAGGAGTCACAGGCCAAGAGACCCAGTACTTC.

This clonotype has a handful of counts. V gene TRBV27 combines with J gene TRBJ2-7, with 12 bases aligning to TRBD2. J was trimmed by 4 bases and V by 3 bases; bases with no gene match: 4. The germline V gene has CDR1 MNHEY and CDR2 SMNVEV (reference sequence). The length of the CDR3 is 15 residues. CDR3: CASSFTSGGIYEQYF. The CDR3 DNA reads TGTGCCAGCAGTTTTACTAGCGGGGGGATATACGAGCAGTACTTC.

This clonotype was recorded once. This chain connects TRBV23-1 to TRBJ2-2; D is perhaps TRBD1 (6 bases). TRBV23-1 is an ORF, and what it does is uncertain. The germline V and J ends were trimmed by 5 bases and 0 bases, with 10 bases remaining between them. The CDR3 covers 15 residues. CDR3 bases: TGCGCCAGCAGTTGGAACAGGGCGAACACCGGGGAGCTGTTTTTT. Translating it yields CASSWNRANTGELFF.

This clonotype was detected ten times or more. The chain joins TRBV7-9 to TRBJ2-1; TRBD2 agrees at 11 bases. Germline trimming cut 5 bases from V and 5 bases from J; bases unmatched to any gene: 8. The CDR3 is 16 amino acids. Per the germline V gene, CDR1 is SEHNR and CDR2 is FQNEAQ (reference sequence). This CDR3 is CASSPPSGGPDNEQFF. The CDR3 coding sequence is TGTGCCAGCAGCCCACCTAGCGGGGGGCCCGACAATGAGCAGTTCTTC.